One T cell receptor (beta chain) is described in this entry. The antigen is undetermined. These data belong to a study of cytomegalovirus exposure and HLA in healthy donors. Study background: Of some 410 genotyped donors, roughly 81% grouped in the Caucasian-associated ancestry cluster. Study-level findings and limits: Near-uniform donor sequencing depth was presumed by presence/absence analyses. A later analysis revealed that TCR association rates differed between HLA loci, peaking at DRB1 and bottoming out at HLA-C.

There are 16 residues in the CDR3. V was cut by 5 bases and J by 0 bases, with 14 bases left in between. CDR1 and CDR2 (germline): LNHDA, SQIVND (reference sequence). The PCR had 60 Vbeta and 13 Jbeta primers. Authors' analysis steps: Later, roughly 80 million unique TCR beta chains were counted in an analysis, and approximately 10 million of them were shared. TCRdb's table, derived via immunoSEQ multiplex PCR, lists solely in-frame clones and lacks some. D and trimming were read from the DNA, whereas the V and J calls and clone size are those reported in that table. Here the sample spans tens of thousands of clones, around 60% being singletons.

The source of this sequence is a young man in good health and CMV-seropositive. Sequencing was carried out using PBMCs. J is TRBJ1-5 and V is TRBV19; tentative D call: TRBD1 (5 bases). The CDR3 sequence is CASSSKGTDSNQPQHF. In DNA, the CDR3 is TGTGCCAGTAGTTCGAAGGGGACTGATAGCAATCAGCCCCAGCATTTT.